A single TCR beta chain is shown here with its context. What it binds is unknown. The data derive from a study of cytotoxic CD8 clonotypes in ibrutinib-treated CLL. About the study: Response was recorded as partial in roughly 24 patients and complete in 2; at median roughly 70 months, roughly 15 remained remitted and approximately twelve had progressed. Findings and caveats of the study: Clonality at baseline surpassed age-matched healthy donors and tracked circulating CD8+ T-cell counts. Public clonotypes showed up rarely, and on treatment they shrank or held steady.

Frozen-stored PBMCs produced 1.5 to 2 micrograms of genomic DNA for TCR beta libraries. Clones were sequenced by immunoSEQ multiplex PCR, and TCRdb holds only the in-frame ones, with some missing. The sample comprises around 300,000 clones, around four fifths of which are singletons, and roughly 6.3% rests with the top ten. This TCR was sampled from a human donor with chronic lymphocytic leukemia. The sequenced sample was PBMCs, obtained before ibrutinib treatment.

Here the CDR3 reads CASSPRGTIATYEQYF. The CDR3 bases are TGCGCCAGCAGCCCCAGAGGGACTATCGCTACCTACGAGCAGTACTTC. The rearrangement joins TRBV4-1 to TRBJ2-7, with 7 bases identical to TRBD2. This CDR3 comprises 16 residues. The germline gives CDR1 MGHRA, CDR2 YSYEKL. With V trimmed by 4 bases and J by 2 bases, 11 bases remained unmatched.